These 3 T cell receptor beta chains came from one sample sequenced in a study of control samples from healthy donors and cancer patients. Data came from immunoSEQ multiplex PCR; TCRdb stores just in-frame clones and leaves some out. The table shows around 110,000 clones, with approximately 90% occurring only once. Sequenced material: blood. The receptors shown here come from a woman in her sixties or seventies in good health.

The genes are TRBV5-1 and TRBJ1-4, with 7 bases identical to TRBD1. This CDR3 has 18 residues. CDR1 is SGHRS and CDR2 is YFSETQ in the germline V gene. Unmatched junction bases numbered 17, after V lost 4 bases and J lost 5 bases. The CDR3 loop reads CASSGQGGARGMNEKLFF. The CDR3, as DNA: TGCGCCAGCAGCGGACAAGGGGGCGCGAGGGGGATGAATGAAAAACTGTTTTTT.

This clone showed up just once. The CDR3 is CASSVVASGGWADTQYF. The CDR3 DNA sequence: TGTGCCAGCAGCGTAGTAGCTAGCGGGGGGTGGGCAGATACGCAGTATTTT. This rearrangement joins TRBV9 to TRBJ2-3; 11 bases are shared with TRBD2. The CDR3 covers 17 residues. Trimming took 0 bases from V and 4 from J; bases not matched to a gene: 7. The germline V gene has CDR1 SGDLS and CDR2 YYNGEE.

The V call is TRBV5-5, the J call TRBJ2-1; 14 bases are shared with TRBD2. There are 17 residues in the CDR3. Germline V CDR1 and CDR2: SGHKS, YYEKEE (reference sequence). Trimming removed 2 bases from V and 4 bases from J; junction bases left unmatched: 5. CDR3 nucleotide sequence: TGTGCCAGCAGCTTATCCGGGACTAGCGGGGGTTACAATGAGCAGTTCTTC. This encodes CASSLSGTSGGYNEQFF.